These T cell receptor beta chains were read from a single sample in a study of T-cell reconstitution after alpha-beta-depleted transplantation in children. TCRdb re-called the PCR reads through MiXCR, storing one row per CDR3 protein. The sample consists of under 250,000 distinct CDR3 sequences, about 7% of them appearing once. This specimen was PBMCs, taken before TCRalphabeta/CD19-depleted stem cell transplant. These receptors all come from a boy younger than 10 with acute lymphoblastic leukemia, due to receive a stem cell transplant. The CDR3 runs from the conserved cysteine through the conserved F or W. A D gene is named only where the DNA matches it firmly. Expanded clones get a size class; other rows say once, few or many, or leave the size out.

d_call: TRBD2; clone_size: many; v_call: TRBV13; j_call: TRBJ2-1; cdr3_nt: TGTGCCAGCAGCTTAGCGGGGGGGAAAAACAATGAGCAGTTCTTC; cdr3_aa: CASSLAGGKNNEQFF
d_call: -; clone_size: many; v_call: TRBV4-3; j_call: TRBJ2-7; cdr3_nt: TGCGCCAGCAGCCAGAGGGTCTCCTACGAGCAGTACTTC; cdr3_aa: CASSQRVSYEQYF
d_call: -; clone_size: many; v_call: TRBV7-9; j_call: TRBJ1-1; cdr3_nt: TGTGCCAGCAGCTTAGACCGGGGGCGGACCTTT; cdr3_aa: CASSLDRGRTF
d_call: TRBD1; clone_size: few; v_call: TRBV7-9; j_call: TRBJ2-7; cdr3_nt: TGTGCCAGTAGAAAACAGGGGGCCTCCTACGAGCAGTACTTC; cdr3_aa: CASRKQGASYEQYF
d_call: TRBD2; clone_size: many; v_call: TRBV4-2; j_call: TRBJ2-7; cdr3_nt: TGTGCCAGCAGCCAAGGGACTAGCGGGGGGGCCTACGAGCAGTACTTC; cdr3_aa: CASSQGTSGGAYEQYF
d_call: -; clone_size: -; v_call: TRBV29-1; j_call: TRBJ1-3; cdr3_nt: TGCAGCGTTTACAGTTCCTCTGGAAACACCATATATTTT; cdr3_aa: CSVYSSSGNTIYF
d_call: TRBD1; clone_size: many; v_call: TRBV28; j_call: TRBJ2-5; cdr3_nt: TGTGCCAGCAGCTCCCGACAGGGGACAGAGACCCAGTACTTC; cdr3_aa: CASSSRQGTETQYF
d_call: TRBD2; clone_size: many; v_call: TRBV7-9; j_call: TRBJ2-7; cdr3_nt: TGTGCCAGCAGTACTAGCGGGGGGTCTCCCTACGAGCAGTACTTC; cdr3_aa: CASSTSGGSPYEQYF
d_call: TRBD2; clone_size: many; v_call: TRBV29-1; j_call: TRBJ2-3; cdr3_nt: TGCAGCGTTGTAACGGCGAGCGGGGGGTATTTT; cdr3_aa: CSVVTASGGYF
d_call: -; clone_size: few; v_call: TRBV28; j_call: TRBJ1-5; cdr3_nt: TGTGCCAGCAGTTTATGGGTATTTAGAGCCGGGTTTGAGAAACCCCAGCATTTT; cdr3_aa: CASSLWVFRAGFEKPQHF
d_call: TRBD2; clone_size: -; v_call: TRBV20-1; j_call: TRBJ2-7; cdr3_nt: TGCAGTGCTAGATACCAAGCGGGGGGGAGCCACGAGCAGTACTTC; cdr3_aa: CSARYQAGGSHEQYF
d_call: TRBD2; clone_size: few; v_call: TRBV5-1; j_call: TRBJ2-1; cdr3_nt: TGCGCCAGCAGCTCTATAGCGGGAGCTCTCTACAATGAGCAGTTCTTC; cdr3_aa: CASSSIAGALYNEQFF
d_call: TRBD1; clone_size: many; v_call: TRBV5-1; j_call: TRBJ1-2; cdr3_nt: TGCGCCAGCAGCTACACAGGGGAGGGCTATGGCTACACCTTC; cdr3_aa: CASSYTGEGYGYTF
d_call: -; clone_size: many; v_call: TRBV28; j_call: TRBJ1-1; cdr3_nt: TGTGCCAGCAGTTTATTGCTCTCTGAAGCTTTCTTT; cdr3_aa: CASSLLLSEAFF
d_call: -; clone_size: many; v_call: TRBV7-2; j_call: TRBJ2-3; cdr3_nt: TGTGCCAGCAGCTTCACCACGACGCAGTATTTT; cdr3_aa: CASSFTTTQYF
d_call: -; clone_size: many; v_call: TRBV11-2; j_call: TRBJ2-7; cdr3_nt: TGTGCCAGCAGGGACTCCTACGAGCAGTACTTC; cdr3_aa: CASRDSYEQYF
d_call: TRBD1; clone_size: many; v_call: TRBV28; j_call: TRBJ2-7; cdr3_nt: TGTGCCAGCAGTTTCCTGGACAGGGGCGAGCAGTACTTC; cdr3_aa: CASSFLDRGEQYF
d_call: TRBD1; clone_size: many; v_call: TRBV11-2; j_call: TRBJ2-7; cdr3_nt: TGTGCCAGCAGCTTAGGAGTTTCCGGGACAGCGTTCTACGAGCAGTACTTC; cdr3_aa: CASSLGVSGTAFYEQYF
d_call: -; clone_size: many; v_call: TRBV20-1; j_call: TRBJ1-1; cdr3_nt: TGCAGTGCTAGACTCCTGAACACTGAAGCTTTCTTT; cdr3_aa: CSARLLNTEAFF
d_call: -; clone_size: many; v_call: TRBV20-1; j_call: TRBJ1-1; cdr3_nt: TGCAGCTGCCTTAAAAGCACTGAAGCTTTCTTT; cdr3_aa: CSCLKSTEAFF
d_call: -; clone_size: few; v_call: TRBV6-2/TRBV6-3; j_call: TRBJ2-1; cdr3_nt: TGTGCCAGCACCCGGTTGGGTGACGTGGGCAATGAGCAGTTCTTC; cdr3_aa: CASTRLGDVGNEQFF
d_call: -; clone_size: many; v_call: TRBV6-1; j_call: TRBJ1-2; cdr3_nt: TGTGCCAGCACCGAACCAGGGGTGGGGTATGGCTACACCTTC; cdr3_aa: CASTEPGVGYGYTF
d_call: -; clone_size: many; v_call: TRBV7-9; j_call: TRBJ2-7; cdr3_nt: TGTGCCAGCAGCTTGTCGACTAGCTACGAGCAGTACTTC; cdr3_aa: CASSLSTSYEQYF
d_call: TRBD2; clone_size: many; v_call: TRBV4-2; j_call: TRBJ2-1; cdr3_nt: TGTGCCAGCAGCCCCATGTTTCGGGCGGGAGAGGGTAATGAGCAGTTCTTC; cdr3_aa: CASSPMFRAGEGNEQFF
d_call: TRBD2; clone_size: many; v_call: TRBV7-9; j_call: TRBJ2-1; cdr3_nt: TGTGCCAGCAGCTTTACGGCGACTAGCGGGTCGTACAATGAGCAGTTCTTC; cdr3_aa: CASSFTATSGSYNEQFF
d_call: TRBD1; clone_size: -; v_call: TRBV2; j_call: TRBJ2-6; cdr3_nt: TGTGCCAGTAAACCGGGACAGGGGAGGTCCGGGGCCAACGTCCTGACTTTC; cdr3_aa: CASKPGQGRSGANVLTF
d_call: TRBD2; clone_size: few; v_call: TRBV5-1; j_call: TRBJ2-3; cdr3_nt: TGCGCCAGCAGCTTGGGACTCCCCGGGGGGGATACGCAGTATTTT; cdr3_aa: CASSLGLPGGDTQYF
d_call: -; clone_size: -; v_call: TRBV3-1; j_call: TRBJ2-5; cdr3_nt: TGTGCCAGCAGCCCGCCTAGTAAGCGGGAGACCCAGTACTTC; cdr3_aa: CASSPPSKRETQYF
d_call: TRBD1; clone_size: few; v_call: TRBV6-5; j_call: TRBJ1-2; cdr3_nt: TGTGCCAGCAGTTTCGGACAGGGAGCTAACTATGGCTACACCTTC; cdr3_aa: CASSFGQGANYGYTF
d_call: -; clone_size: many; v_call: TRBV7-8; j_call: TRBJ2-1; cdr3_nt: TGTGCCAGCAGCCTGGAGCGGGTAGAGCAGTTCTTC; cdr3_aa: CASSLERVEQFF
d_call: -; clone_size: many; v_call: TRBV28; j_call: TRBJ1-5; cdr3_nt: TGTGCCAGCAGCCCGAACAGGGGCAATCAGCCCCAGCATTTT; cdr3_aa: CASSPNRGNQPQHF
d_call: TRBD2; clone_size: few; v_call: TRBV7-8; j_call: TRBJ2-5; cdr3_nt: TGTGCCAGCAGCTTAGGGGACGGGAGGGAAGAGACCCAGTACTTC; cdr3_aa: CASSLGDGREETQYF
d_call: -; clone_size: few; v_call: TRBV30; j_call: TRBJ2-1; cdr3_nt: TGTGCCTGGAGCTTGGGCGGGGCTAGCTCCTACAATGAGCAGTTCTTC; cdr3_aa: CAWSLGGASSYNEQFF
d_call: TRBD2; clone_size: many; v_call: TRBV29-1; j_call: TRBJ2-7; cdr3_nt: TGCAGCGTAAGAGGGACTAGCGTCTACGAGCAGTACTTC; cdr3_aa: CSVRGTSVYEQYF
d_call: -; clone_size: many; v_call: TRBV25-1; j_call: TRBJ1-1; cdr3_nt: TGTGCCAGCAGTGGCGTGGGGGACAACGGCAACACTGAAGCTTTCTTT; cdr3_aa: CASSGVGDNGNTEAFF
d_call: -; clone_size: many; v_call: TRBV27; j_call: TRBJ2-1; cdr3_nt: TGTGCCAGCAGTCCCGGTGGAGGGATCAATGAGCAGTTCTTC; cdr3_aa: CASSPGGGINEQFF
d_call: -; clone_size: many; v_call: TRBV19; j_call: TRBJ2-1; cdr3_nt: TGTGCCAGTAGTCCCAGAAGTGTCTCGGACAATGAGCAGTTCTTC; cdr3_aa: CASSPRSVSDNEQFF
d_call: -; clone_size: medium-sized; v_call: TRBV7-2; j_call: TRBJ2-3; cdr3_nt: TGTGCCAGCAGCTTAGTCGACAGGAGTCAAGATACGCAGTATTTT; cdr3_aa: CASSLVDRSQDTQYF
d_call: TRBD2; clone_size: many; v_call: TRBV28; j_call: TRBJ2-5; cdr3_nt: TGTGCCAGCAGAGAACTAGCGGGGATGACCAAAGAGACCCAGTACTTC; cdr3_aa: CASRELAGMTKETQYF
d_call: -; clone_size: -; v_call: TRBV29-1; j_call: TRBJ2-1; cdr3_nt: TGCAGCGTTGGAATTGGCCAGGGTGGGAGTGAGCAGTTCTTC; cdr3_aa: CSVGIGQGGSEQFF
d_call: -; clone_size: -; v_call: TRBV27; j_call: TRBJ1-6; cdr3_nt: TGTGCCAGCAAGGGGGAGGGAAATTCACCCCTCCACTTT; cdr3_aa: CASKGEGNSPLHF
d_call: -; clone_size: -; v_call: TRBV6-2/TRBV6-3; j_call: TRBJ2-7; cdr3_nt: TGTGCCAGCCGGGACCCGGCCACCTACGAGCAGTACTTC; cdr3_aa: CASRDPATYEQYF
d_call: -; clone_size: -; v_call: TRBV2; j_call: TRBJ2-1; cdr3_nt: TGTGCCAGCAGTGAACAGAGGGCCTACAATGAGCAGTTCTTC; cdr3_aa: CASSEQRAYNEQFF
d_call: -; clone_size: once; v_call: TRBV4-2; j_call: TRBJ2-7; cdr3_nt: TGTGCCAGCAGCCCCGGGCAGCACTGCGAGCAGTACTTC; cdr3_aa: CASSPGQHCEQYF
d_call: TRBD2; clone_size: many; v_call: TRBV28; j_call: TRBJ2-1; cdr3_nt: TGTGCCAGCAGTTCCGAACTAGCGGGAGCCTACAATGAGCAGTTCTTC; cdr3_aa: CASSSELAGAYNEQFF
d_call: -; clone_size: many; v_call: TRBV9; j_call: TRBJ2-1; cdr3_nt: TGTGCCAGCAGCTCCGGGGATTCGAACTACAATGAGCAGTTCTTC; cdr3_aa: CASSSGDSNYNEQFF